This entry is about one TCR beta chain. Antigen: not known. The data derive from a study of blood T cells in healthy people across ages. Turning to the study itself: Capture by template switching was about one barcoded beta molecule per two T cells.

Germline CDR1 LNHNV, CDR2 YYDKDF (reference sequence). With 10 bases clipped from V and 1 base from J, the junction kept 10 bases outside the gene matches. The CDR3 totals 16 residues. General study points: Unsorted PBMCs prevented conclusive naive versus antigen-experienced comparison. Long-lived donors had more naive CD4+ cells and higher diversity than aged donors.

PCR was performed a second time for about 7 to 12 cycles using a sample-barcoded 5' primer and a J-beta primer mix. There were at least 2.5 million CDR3-containing paired-end reads obtained from each sample. One entry per CDR3 protein results from TCRdb running MiXCR on the 5' RACE reads. The table has around 1,900,000 distinct CDR3 sequences, roughly two fifths seen once. Specimen: blood. The chain couples TRBV15 to TRBJ1-4, with 9 bases aligning to TRBD1. The source of this sequence is a human donor in good health. The CDR3 DNA sequence: TGTGCCATAGGACAGGGGAAGGTTGTAACTAATGAAAAACTGTTTTTT. It translates to CAIGQGKVVTNEKLFF.